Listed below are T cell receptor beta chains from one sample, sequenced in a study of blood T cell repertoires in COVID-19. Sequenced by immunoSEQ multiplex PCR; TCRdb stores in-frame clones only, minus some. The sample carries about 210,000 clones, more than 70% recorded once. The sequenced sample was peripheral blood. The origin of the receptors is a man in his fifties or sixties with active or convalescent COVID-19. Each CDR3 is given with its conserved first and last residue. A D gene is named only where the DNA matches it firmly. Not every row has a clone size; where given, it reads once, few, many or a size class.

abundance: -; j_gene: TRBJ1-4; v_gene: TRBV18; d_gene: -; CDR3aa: CASSYDRDNEKLFF; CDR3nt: TGTGCCAGCTCCTACGACAGAGATAATGAAAAACTGTTTTTT
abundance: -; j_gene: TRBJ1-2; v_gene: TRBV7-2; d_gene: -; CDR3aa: CASSLGDVDSTIYGYTF; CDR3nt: TGTGCCAGCAGCTTAGGGGATGTGGACAGCACGATCTATGGCTACACCTTC
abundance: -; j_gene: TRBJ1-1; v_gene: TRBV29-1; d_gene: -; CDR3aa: CSVEMGPGRAFF; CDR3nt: TGCAGCGTTGAAATGGGGCCTGGACGAGCTTTCTTT
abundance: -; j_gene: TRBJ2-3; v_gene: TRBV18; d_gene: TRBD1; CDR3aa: CASSPGTDTDTQYF; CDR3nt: TGTGCCAGCTCACCCGGGACAGACACAGATACGCAGTATTTT
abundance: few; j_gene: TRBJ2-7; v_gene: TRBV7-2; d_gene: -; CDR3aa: CASSSSSYEQYF; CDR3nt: TGTGCCAGCAGCTCGAGCTCCTACGAGCAGTACTTC
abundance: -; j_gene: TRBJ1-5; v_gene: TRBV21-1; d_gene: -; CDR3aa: CASSKVIKPGVNQPQHF; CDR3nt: TGTGCCAGCAGCAAGGTGATTAAGCCAGGGGTAAATCAGCCCCAGCATTTT
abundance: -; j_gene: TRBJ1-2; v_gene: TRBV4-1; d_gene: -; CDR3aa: CASSQAGGASYGYTF; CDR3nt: TGCGCCAGCAGCCAAGCCGGGGGGGCGTCGTATGGCTACACCTTC
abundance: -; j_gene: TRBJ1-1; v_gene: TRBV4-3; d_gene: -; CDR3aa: CASSQVRGTEAFF; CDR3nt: TGCGCCAGCAGCCAAGTCAGGGGTACTGAAGCTTTCTTT
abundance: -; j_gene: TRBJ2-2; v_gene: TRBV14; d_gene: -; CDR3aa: CASSQDEVGRVNTGELFF; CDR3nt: TGTGCCAGCAGCCAAGATGAAGTAGGCAGGGTGAACACCGGGGAGCTGTTTTTT
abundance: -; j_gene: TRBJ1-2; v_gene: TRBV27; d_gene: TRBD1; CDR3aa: CASSPDRGLGYTF; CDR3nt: TGTGCCAGCAGTCCCGACAGGGGTTTGGGCTACACCTTC
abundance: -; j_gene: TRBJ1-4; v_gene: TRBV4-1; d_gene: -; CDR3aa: CASSQPREGKGLFF; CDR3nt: TGCGCCAGCAGCCAACCCCGGGAGGGAAAAGGGCTGTTTTTT
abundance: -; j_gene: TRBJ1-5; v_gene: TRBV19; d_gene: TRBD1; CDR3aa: CASTLGTADQPQHF; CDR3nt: TGTGCCAGTACCCTTGGGACAGCAGATCAGCCCCAGCATTTT
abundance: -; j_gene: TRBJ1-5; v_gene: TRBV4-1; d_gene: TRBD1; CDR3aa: CASSQTGTGGNQPQHF; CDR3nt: TGCGCCAGCAGCCAGACCGGGACAGGGGGCAATCAGCCCCAGCATTTT
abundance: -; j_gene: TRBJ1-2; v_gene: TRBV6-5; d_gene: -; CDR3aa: CASSYSESSGYTF; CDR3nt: TGTGCCAGCAGTTACTCGGAGAGCTCTGGCTACACCTTC
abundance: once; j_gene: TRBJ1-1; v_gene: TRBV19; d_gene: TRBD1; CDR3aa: CASSNGQGQNTEAFF; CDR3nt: TGTGCCAGTAGCAACGGACAGGGACAGAACACTGAAGCTTTCTTT
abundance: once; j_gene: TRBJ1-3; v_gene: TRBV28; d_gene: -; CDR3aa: CASSQPGEFGNTIYF; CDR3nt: TGTGCCAGCAGCCAACCAGGGGAGTTCGGAAACACCATATATTTT